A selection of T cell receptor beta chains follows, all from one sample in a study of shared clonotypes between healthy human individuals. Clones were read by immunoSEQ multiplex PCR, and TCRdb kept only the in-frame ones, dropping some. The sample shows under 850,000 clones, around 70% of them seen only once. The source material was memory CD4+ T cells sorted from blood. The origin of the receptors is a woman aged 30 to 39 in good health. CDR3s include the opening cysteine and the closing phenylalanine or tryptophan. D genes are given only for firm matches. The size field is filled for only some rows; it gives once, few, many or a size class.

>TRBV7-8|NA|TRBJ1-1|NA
CASSLARPENTEAFF
TGTGCCAGCAGCTTAGCGCGTCCGGAGAACACTGAAGCTTTCTTT
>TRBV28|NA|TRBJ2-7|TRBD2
CASFGTSGRREQYF
TGTGCCAGCTTCGGAACTAGCGGGAGACGCGAGCAGTACTTC
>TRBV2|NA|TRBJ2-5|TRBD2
CASSDTSGRSRETQYF
TGTGCCAGCAGTGATACTAGCGGGAGGAGCAGGGAGACCCAGTACTTC
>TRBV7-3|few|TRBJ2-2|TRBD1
CASSFGTALNTGELFF
TGTGCCAGCAGCTTTGGGACAGCTCTGAACACCGGGGAGCTGTTTTTT
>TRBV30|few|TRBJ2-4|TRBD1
CAWTTGMGKNIQYF
TGTGCCTGGACGACAGGGATGGGCAAAAACATTCAGTACTTC
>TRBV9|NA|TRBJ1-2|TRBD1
CASSTSQGAERYGYTF
TGTGCCAGCAGCACGAGCCAGGGGGCGGAGCGGTATGGCTACACCTTC
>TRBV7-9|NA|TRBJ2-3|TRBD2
CASSSRTSGRSRGDTQYF
TGTGCCAGCAGCTCTCGGACTAGCGGGAGGTCGAGGGGCGATACGCAGTATTTT
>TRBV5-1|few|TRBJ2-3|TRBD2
CASSPQASGISDTQYF
TGCGCCAGCAGCCCCCAGGCTAGCGGGATCTCAGATACGCAGTATTTT
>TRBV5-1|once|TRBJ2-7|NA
CASSRPDYEQYF
TGCGCCAGCAGCCGACCCGACTACGAGCAGTACTTC
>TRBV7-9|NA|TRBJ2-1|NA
CASSRLQYDNEQFF
TGTGCCAGCAGCCGCCTACAATACGACAATGAGCAGTTCTTC
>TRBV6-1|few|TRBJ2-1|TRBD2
CASSGLAGVEYNEQFF
TGTGCCAGCAGTGGGTTAGCGGGAGTAGAGTACAATGAGCAGTTCTTC
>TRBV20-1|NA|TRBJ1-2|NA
CSAYFYGYTF
TGCAGTGCTTACTTCTATGGCTACACCTTC
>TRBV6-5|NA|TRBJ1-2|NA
CASSQTANYGYTF
TGTGCCAGCAGTCAGACAGCTAACTATGGCTACACCTTC
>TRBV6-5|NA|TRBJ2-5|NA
CASSYGRQETQYF
TGTGCCAGCAGTTACGGGCGCCAAGAGACCCAGTACTTC
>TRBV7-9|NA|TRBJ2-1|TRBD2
CASSRRTSRVEQFF
TGTGCCAGCAGCCGAAGGACTAGCAGGGTGGAGCAGTTCTTC
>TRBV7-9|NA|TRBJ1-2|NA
CASSLGGRENYGYTF
TGTGCCAGCAGCTTAGGTGGCAGGGAGAACTATGGCTACACCTTC
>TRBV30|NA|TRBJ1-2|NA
CAWRRVGNYGYTF
TGTGCCTGGAGAAGGGTAGGAAACTATGGCTACACCTTC
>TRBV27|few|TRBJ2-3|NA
CASSTTRTQYF
TGTGCCAGCAGTACTACACGCACGCAGTATTTT
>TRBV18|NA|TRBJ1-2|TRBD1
CASSPVSPGQGGHGYTF
TGTGCCAGCTCACCAGTTAGTCCGGGACAGGGGGGCCATGGCTACACCTTC
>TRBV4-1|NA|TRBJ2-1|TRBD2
CASSQGLAGPLYNEQFF
TGCGCCAGCAGCCAGGGACTAGCGGGCCCCTTATACAATGAGCAGTTCTTC
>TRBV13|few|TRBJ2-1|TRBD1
CASSPSGTGYNEQFF
TGTGCCAGCAGCCCGTCCGGGACAGGTTACAATGAGCAGTTCTTC
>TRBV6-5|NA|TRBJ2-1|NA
CASSYSQFLYNEQFF
TGTGCCAGCAGTTACTCCCAGTTTCTTTACAATGAGCAGTTCTTC
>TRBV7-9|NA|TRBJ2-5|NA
CASSLLAVSVTQYF
TGTGCCAGCAGCTTGTTGGCAGTATCGGTGACCCAGTACTTC
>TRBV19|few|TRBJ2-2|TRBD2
CASRRIAGTTGELFF
TGTGCCAGTAGGAGGATAGCGGGAACCACCGGGGAGCTGTTTTTT
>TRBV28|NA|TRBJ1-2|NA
CASSLNYYGYTF
TGTGCCAGCAGTCTGAATTACTACGGCTACACCTTC
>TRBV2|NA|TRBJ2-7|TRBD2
CASTFPSGSSYEQYF
TGTGCCAGCACCTTTCCTAGCGGGAGCTCCTACGAGCAGTACTTC
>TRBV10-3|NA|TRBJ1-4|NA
CAISDEGFGEKLFF
TGTGCCATCAGTGATGAGGGGTTCGGGGAAAAACTGTTTTTT
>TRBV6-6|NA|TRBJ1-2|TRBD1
CASSQDDRVGYTF
TGTGCCAGCAGTCAGGACGACAGGGTTGGCTACACCTTC
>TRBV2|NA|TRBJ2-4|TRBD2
CASNGLAGIGNIQYF
TGTGCCAGCAACGGACTAGCGGGAATAGGAAACATTCAGTACTTC
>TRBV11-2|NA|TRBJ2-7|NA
CASSSHRGSEQYF
TGTGCCAGCAGCTCCCACCGGGGCTCCGAGCAGTACTTC
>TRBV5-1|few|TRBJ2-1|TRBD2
CASSGGLAGGPIEQFF
TGCGCCAGCAGCGGGGGACTAGCGGGAGGGCCTATTGAGCAGTTCTTC
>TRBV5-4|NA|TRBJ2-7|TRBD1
CASSLARTGADEQYF
TGTGCCAGCAGCTTGGCGCGGACAGGGGCGGACGAGCAGTACTTC
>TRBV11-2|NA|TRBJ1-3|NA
CASSLSDIGNTIYF
TGTGCCAGCAGCTTGAGTGATATAGGAAACACCATATATTTT
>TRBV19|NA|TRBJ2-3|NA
CASSRARGTDTQYF
TGTGCCAGTAGTAGGGCACGGGGCACAGATACGCAGTATTTT
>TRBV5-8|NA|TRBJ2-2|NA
CASSFRDPGELFF
TGTGCCAGCAGCTTCAGGGATCCCGGGGAGCTGTTTTTT
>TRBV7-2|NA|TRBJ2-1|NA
CASSLAQGTYNEQFF
TGTGCCAGCAGCTTGGCCCAGGGGACCTACAATGAGCAGTTCTTC
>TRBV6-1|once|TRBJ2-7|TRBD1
CASSGPERQGSYEQYF
TGTGCCAGCAGTGGTCCCGAAAGACAGGGCTCCTACGAGCAGTACTTC
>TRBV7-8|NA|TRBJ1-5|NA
CASSTGPNNQPQHF
TGTGCCAGCAGCACCGGGCCCAACAATCAGCCCCAGCATTTT
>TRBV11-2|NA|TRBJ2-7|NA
CASSLQGIEQYF
TGTGCCAGCAGCTTACAGGGGATCGAGCAGTACTTC
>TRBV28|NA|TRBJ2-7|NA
CASSWGPSEQYF
TGTGCCAGCAGTTGGGGGCCCAGCGAGCAGTACTTC
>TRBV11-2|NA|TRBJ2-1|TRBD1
CASSSSGQGSYNEQFF
TGTGCCAGCAGCTCGTCGGGACAGGGGTCCTACAATGAGCAGTTCTTC
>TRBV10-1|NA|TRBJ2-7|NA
CASSLRPTGYEQYF
TGCGCCAGCAGTTTGAGACCCACGGGTTATGAGCAGTACTTC
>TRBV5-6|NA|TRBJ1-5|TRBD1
CASSLNKGALSNQPQHF
TGTGCCAGCAGCTTAAATAAGGGGGCCCTTAGCAATCAGCCCCAGCATTTT
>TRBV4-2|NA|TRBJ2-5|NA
CASSQSNRETQYF
TGTGCCAGCAGCCAGTCTAATCGGGAGACCCAGTACTTC
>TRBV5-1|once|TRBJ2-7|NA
CASSLSENSYEQYF
TGCGCCAGCAGCCTTAGCGAGAACTCCTACGAGCAGTACTTC
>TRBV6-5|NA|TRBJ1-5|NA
CASSFWTVSNQPQHF
TGTGCCAGCAGTTTCTGGACAGTTAGCAATCAGCCCCAGCATTTT
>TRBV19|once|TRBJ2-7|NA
CASSRKSSYEQYF
TGTGCCAGTAGTAGGAAAAGCTCCTACGAGCAGTACTTC
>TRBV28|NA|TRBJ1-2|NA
CASSLMAGDANYGYTF
TGTGCCAGCAGTCTTATGGCGGGGGACGCTAACTATGGCTACACCTTC
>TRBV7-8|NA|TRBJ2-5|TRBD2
CASSRNSGRAETQYF
TGTGCCAGCAGCCGTAATAGCGGGAGGGCAGAGACCCAGTACTTC
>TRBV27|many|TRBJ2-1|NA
CASSSGGGPYNEQFF
TGTGCCAGCAGTTCTGGGGGAGGCCCCTACAATGAGCAGTTCTTC
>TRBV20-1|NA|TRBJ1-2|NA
CSPGPNYGYTF
TGCAGTCCCGGACCGAACTATGGCTACACCTTC
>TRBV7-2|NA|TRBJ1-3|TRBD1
CASSLVGTGYRESGNTIYF
TGTGCCAGCAGCTTAGTGGGGACAGGGTATCGGGAATCTGGAAACACCATATATTTT